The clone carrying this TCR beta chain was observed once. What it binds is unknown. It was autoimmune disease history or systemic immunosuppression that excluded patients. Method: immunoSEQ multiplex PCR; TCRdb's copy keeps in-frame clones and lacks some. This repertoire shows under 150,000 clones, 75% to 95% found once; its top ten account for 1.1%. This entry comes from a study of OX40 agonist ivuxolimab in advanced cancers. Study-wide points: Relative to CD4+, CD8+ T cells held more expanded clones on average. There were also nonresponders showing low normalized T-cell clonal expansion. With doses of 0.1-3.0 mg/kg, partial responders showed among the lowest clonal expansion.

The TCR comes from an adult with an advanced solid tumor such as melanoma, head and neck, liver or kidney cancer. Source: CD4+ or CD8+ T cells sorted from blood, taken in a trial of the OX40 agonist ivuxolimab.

The CDR3 sequence: CASSLVGHTNTEAFF. The CDR3 DNA follows: TGTGCCAGCAGTTTAGTGGGACACACTAACACTGAAGCTTTCTTT. V usage is TRBV27 and J usage is TRBJ1-1, with D tentatively TRBD1 (6 bases). This CDR3 is 15 amino acids long. The V gene's germline CDR1 is MNHEY and CDR2 SMNVEV (reference sequence). Trimming left V 2 bases short and J 2 bases short, with 12 bases between.